The 15 T cell receptor beta chains presented below share a single source sample, sequenced in a study of blood T cell repertoires in COVID-19. Produced via immunoSEQ multiplex PCR; TCRdb's table is partial and in-frame only. Found here are under 110,000 clones, around 85% of them singletons; the top ten hold less than 2%. The sample comprised peripheral blood. The receptors were gathered from a woman aged 70-85 years with active or convalescent COVID-19.

This rearrangement joins TRBV4-1 to TRBJ2-7, with 10 bases that match TRBD1. CDR3 length: 17 amino acids. Per germline, CDR1 MGHRA and CDR2 YSYEKL. The V gene end was trimmed by 1 base and the J gene end by 6 bases; junction bases not matched to a gene: 12. The DNA for the CDR3 is TGCGCCAGCAGCCAAGGGCCTTTGCGACAGGGGGCCGGCGAGCAGTACTTC. Its translation: CASSQGPLRQGAGEQYF.

V and J are TRBV6-2 or TRBV6-3 and TRBJ1-2; tentative D call: TRBD1 (6 bases). The germline V and J ends were trimmed by 2 bases and 2 bases, with 6 bases remaining between them. The CDR3 has 13 residues. Germline values: CDR1 MNHEY, CDR2 SVGEGT. The CDR3 is CASSYQGNYGYTF. Here the CDR3 DNA reads TGTGCCAGCAGTTACCAGGGGAACTATGGCTACACCTTC.

The V gene is TRBV5-1, the J gene TRBJ2-3; 12 bases line up with TRBD2. V shed 9 bases and J 5 bases; nucleotides not matched to a gene: 4. The length of the CDR3 is 13 residues. The germline CDR1 and CDR2 sequences are SGHRS and YFSETQ. The CDR3: CATRLAGEDTQYF. The CDR3 DNA reads as TGCGCCACCCGACTAGCGGGGGAAGATACGCAGTATTTT.

The chain joins TRBV7-2 to TRBJ2-3; TRBD1 aligns across 9 bases. CDR1 SGHTA and CDR2 FQGNSA come from the germline V gene. The V and J ends lost 7 bases and 4 bases, in that order; junction bases with no gene match: 9. The CDR3 runs 15 residues. In DNA form, the CDR3 reads TGTGCCAGCACCCTGTTGGGGACAGGGTCAGATACGCAGTATTTT. Amino acids: CASTLLGTGSDTQYF.

In this sample, this clone turned up a few times. The V and J genes are TRBV30 and TRBJ1-3; 8 nucleotides line up with TRBD1. Germline V gives CDR1 GTSNPN, CDR2 SVGIG (reference sequence). Trimming removed 1 base from V and 2 bases from J; junction bases left unmatched: 4. This CDR3 is built from 15 residues. CDR3 DNA sequence: TGTGCCTGGAGTGATATCAGGGGGCCTGGAAACACCATATATTTT. It is translated as CAWSDIRGPGNTIYF. Full variable domain (outside the CDR3, taken from reference TRBV30 and TRBJ1-3): SQTIHQWPATLVQPVGSPLSLECTVEGTSNPNLYWYRQAAGRGLQLLFYSVGIGQISSEVPQNLSASRPQDRQFILSSKKLLLSDSGFYLCAWSDIRGPGNTIYFGEGSWLTVV.

The J gene is TRBJ2-7, the V gene TRBV19; the D is unclear. V dropped 3 bases and J dropped 6 bases, with 9 bases sitting between them. The CDR3 sequence is 12 residues long. Germline V gene lookup returns CDR1 LNHDA and CDR2 SQIVND (reference sequence). CDR3 sequence (DNA): TGTGCCAGTAGTATGCGGCAAACCGAGCAGTACTTC. Translated: CASSMRQTEQYF.

This chain links TRBV19 with TRBJ1-2; 9 bases map to TRBD1. Germline V gene lookup returns CDR1 LNHDA and CDR2 SQIVND (reference sequence). CDR3 length: 15 amino acids. Trimming at V came to 4 bases and at J to 5 bases, leaving 8 bases not matched to a gene. The chain's CDR3 is CASSTAGTGSYGYTF. The DNA for the CDR3 is TGTGCCAGTAGTACTGCCGGGACAGGGAGTTATGGCTACACCTTC.

The chain couples TRBV30 to TRBJ2-7, with TRBD1 as a possible D gene (5 bases). V lost 4 bases and J lost 7, with 14 bases in between. Germline CDR1 GTSNPN, CDR2 SVGIG (reference sequence). The CDR3 is 12 residues long. DNA for the CDR3: TGTGCCTGGACAACAGGACCGAGGGAGCAGTACTTC. Translation: CAWTTGPREQYF.

This clone showed up just a few times. The CDR3 nucleotides read TGCGCCAGCAGCCAAGACAGGGGTGTCACCTTC. Protein: CASSQDRGVTF. The V call is TRBV4-1, the J call TRBJ1-2; a possible D gene is TRBD1 (6 bases). V was shortened by 0 bases and J by 13 bases, with 9 bases between the two germline ends. CDR1 is MGHRA and CDR2 is YSYEKL in the germline V gene. This CDR3 has 11 amino acids.

The V gene is TRBV5-1, the J gene TRBJ2-5; possibly TRBD2 for D (5 bases). V dropped 6 bases and J dropped 1 base, with 10 bases sitting between them. CDR3 size: 13 residues. CDR1 SGHRS and CDR2 YFSETQ come from the germline V gene. DNA for the CDR3: TGCGCCAGCACCCGAGGAGGCCAAGAGACCCAGTACTTC. Its translation: CASTRGGQETQYF.

The table lists this clone with a count of one. The chain is built from TRBV9 and TRBJ2-3, with D perhaps TRBD2 (5 bases). This CDR3 is 13 amino acids long. V gave up 2 bases and J gave up 12 bases, with 16 bases separating them. Germline CDR1 and CDR2: SGDLS and YYNGEE. The CDR3 DNA reads TGTGCCAGCAGCGTTTTATCCACGGGATCTCAGTATTTT. It translates to CASSVLSTGSQYF.

V gene TRBV28 combines with J gene TRBJ1-1; 7 bases line up with TRBD1. V gave up 2 bases and J gave up 5 bases; unmatched junction bases: 5. Germline loops: CDR1 MDHEN, CDR2 SYDVKM. The CDR3 loop spans 14 amino acids. This chain's CDR3 is CASSLTDRVTEAFF. The CDR3 bases are TGTGCCAGCAGTTTAACCGACAGGGTGACTGAAGCTTTCTTT.

J is TRBJ2-2 and V is TRBV4-1; 9 bases line up with TRBD2. The germline CDR1 and CDR2 sequences are MGHRA and YSYEKL. The length of the CDR3 is 18 residues. With V trimmed by 0 bases and J by 6 bases, 11 bases remained unmatched. The CDR3 sequence: CASSQDPIAGASPGELFF. CDR3 sequence (DNA): TGCGCCAGCAGCCAAGACCCCATAGCGGGGGCCTCCCCCGGGGAGCTGTTTTTT.

This chain uses TRBV7-3 with TRBJ1-2; 7 bases are shared with TRBD1. With 5 bases clipped from V and 3 bases from J, the junction kept 6 bases outside the gene matches. The germline gives CDR1 SGHTA, CDR2 FQGTGA. The CDR3 sequence is 14 residues long. In DNA, the CDR3 is TGTGCCAGCAGCATGGGACAGCCGGACTATGGCTACACCTTC. This gives the protein CASSMGQPDYGYTF.

The chain carries TRBV9 and TRBJ2-4; weak D call: TRBD2 (6 bases). The germline V and J ends were trimmed by 0 bases and 4 bases, with 14 bases remaining between them. This CDR3 comprises 16 residues. The germline V gene has CDR1 SGDLS and CDR2 YYNGEE. CDR3 loop: CASSVGEVTTKNIQYF. Here the CDR3 DNA reads TGTGCCAGCAGCGTAGGGGAGGTTACAACTAAAAACATTCAGTACTTC.